Following are 4 T cell receptor beta chains from one sample sequenced in a study of beta chain features in type 1 diabetes. Expressed TCRB transcripts were sequenced, since all the RNA that had been isolated was reverse transcribed. Repertoires were generated with immunoSEQ multiplex PCR, while TCRdb's copy carries only in-frame clones and drops some. This repertoire shows under 300,000 clones, around 13% found once; its top ten account for just under 0.02%. Points from the study as a whole: Among all four CD4+ subsets, Type 1 diabetes patients had TCRB CDR3s that were moderately but significantly shorter.

These receptors' targets are unknown. Sequenced material: naive CD4+ T cells from blood. These receptors all stem from a man aged 25-45 years with type 1 diabetes.

This clone was counted between two and nine times. The genes are TRBV7-9 and TRBJ2-1; D unresolved. Germline V gene lookup returns CDR1 SEHNR and CDR2 FQNEAQ (reference sequence). With 5 bases removed from V and 7 bases from J, the gap between germline ends came to 6 bases. The length of the CDR3 is 11 residues. The CDR3 spells CASSLSNEQFF. The CDR3 DNA is TGTGCCAGCAGCCTCTCGAATGAGCAGTTCTTC.

The rearrangement links TRBV9 to TRBJ2-7; maybe TRBD2 (5 bases). Deletions cut 0 bases from V and 6 bases from J, with 13 bases between. This CDR3 has 14 residues. The germline gives CDR1 SGDLS, CDR2 YYNGEE. The CDR3 DNA is TGTGCCAGCAGCGTAGCGGAAGGGAGAGGCGAGCAGTACTTC. Encoded protein: CASSVAEGRGEQYF.

This clone was counted a few times. This CDR3 reads CASSPLSRRPAGGYTF. The CDR3 DNA is TGTGCCAGCAGCCCCTTGTCCCGCCGACCGGCGGGTGGCTACACCTTC. The chain recombines TRBV7-8 with TRBJ1-2; D unresolved. This CDR3 region has 16 residues. CDR1 SGHVS and CDR2 FQNEAQ come from the germline V gene. Trimming stripped 5 bases from V and 7 bases from J, with 23 bases between.

This rearrangement joins TRBV7-9 to TRBJ1-2; a weak D match, TRBD1 (5 bases). V was shortened by 5 bases and J by 1 base, with 11 bases between the two germline ends. This CDR3 comprises 14 residues. CDR1 and CDR2 (germline): SEHNR, FQNEAQ (reference sequence). The CDR3 is CASSPRGINYGYTF. DNA for the CDR3: TGTGCCAGCAGCCCGCGGGGGATTAACTATGGCTACACCTTC.